The 30 T cell receptor beta chains listed next were all sequenced from one sample in a study of CD8+CD57+ T cells in acquired aplastic anemia. By flow cytometry, patients selected for sequencing had shown an expansion of CD8+CD57+ cells. TCR beta VDJ and CDR3 were profiled, and genomic DNA was the template. TCRdb re-called the reads with MiXCR, one entry per CDR3 protein. The repertoire holds hundreds of thousands of distinct CDR3 sequences, roughly 80% seen once, with approximately 40% in the top ten. Sequenced input: sorted CD4+, CD8+, or CD8+CD57+ T cells (not recorded which) from PBMCs. These receptors were taken from a human donor with aplastic anemia.

Points on this clonotype: At one end the junction does not follow the germline gene, possibly because of a read error. This chain connects TRBV11-1 to TRBJ2-3, with 8 bases lining up with TRBD2. Germline loops: CDR1 SGHAT, CDR2 FQDESV (reference sequence). The CDR3 runs 13 residues. The CDR3 coding sequence is TGCGCCAGCGGGGACGGGGGGGCAGATACGCAGGATTTT. It codes for CASGDGGADTQDF. The complete variable domain, with remaining parts taken from reference TRBV11-1 and TRBJ2-3, reads EAEVAQSPRYKITEKSQAVAFWCDPISGHATLYWYRQILGQGPELLVQFQDESVVDDSQLPKDRFSAERLKGVDSTLKIQPAELGDSAMYLCASGDGGADTQDFGPGTRLTVL.

This chain joins TRBV4-2 and TRBJ1-1; D unclear. Deletions cut 5 bases from V and 1 base from J, with 11 bases between. Germline V gene lookup returns CDR1 LGHNA and CDR2 YNFKEQ. The CDR3 runs to 14 residues. CDR3 sequence (DNA): TGTGCCAGCAGCTCACCCGCAGGGAACACTGAAGCTTTCTTT. Amino acids: CASSSPAGNTEAFF.

For this clonotype: Germline is not matched at one junction end, which may reflect a read error. The chain links TRBV20-1 to TRBJ2-7; D may correspond to TRBD1 or TRBD2 (5 bases each). This CDR3 is built from 16 residues. The germline gives CDR1 DFQATT, CDR2 SNEGSKA (reference sequence). CDR3 nucleotide sequence: TGCAGTGCCAGAGGTTGGGGACGCAAGAGGGGCTACGAGCAGTACTTC. Its translation is CSARGWGRKRGYEQYF.

The CDR3 DNA is TGTGCCAGCAGCCCCCCCCTAGCGGGGGGTGGCTACGAGGTCCTGACTTTC. Translation gives CASSPPLAGGGYEVLTF. The J gene is TRBJ2-6, the V gene TRBV7-9; 11 bases are a match to TRBD2. Germline V gene sequence: CDR1 SEHNR, CDR2 FQNEAQ (reference sequence). The trim removed 5 bases at V and 13 bases at J, leaving 16 bases unmatched. CDR3 length: 17 amino acids.

This clonotype is a singleton in its sample. The chain carries TRBV9 and TRBJ2-7; maybe TRBD2 (7 bases). The CDR3 sequence is 18 residues long. CDR1 SGDLS and CDR2 YYNGEE come from the germline V gene. Trimming shortened V by 4 bases and J by 0 bases, and 23 bases separated the two germline ends. The CDR3 reads CASSLDGGGGYTSYEQYV. Written as DNA, the CDR3 is TGTGCCAGCAGCTTGGATGGGGGCGGGGGCTACACCTCCTACGAGCAGTACGTC.

About this clonotype itself: The junction departs from germline at one end; a sequencing error may be responsible. The chain uses TRBV7-9 and TRBJ2-3; 10 bases line up with TRBD1. The CDR3 is made up of 14 amino acids. Germline values: CDR1 SEHNR, CDR2 FQNEAQ (reference sequence). CDR3 nucleotide sequence: TGTGCCAGCAGCTCCGGGACAGGGGCCCACACAGATAATTTT. Its protein product is CASSSGTGAHTDNF.

Remarks on this clonotype: The junction and the germline gene differ at one end; a read error may be behind it. The chain links TRBV7-3 to TRBJ1-2; weak D call: TRBD1 (5 bases). The V gene's germline CDR1 is SGHTA and CDR2 FQGTGA. The CDR3 is 14 amino acids. The CDR3: CASSKAGSYGANVF. The DNA for the CDR3 is TGTGCCAGCAGCAAAGCGGGTAGCTACGGGGCCAACGTCTTC.

The V and J genes are TRBV29-1 and TRBJ2-5; D is uncertain. Per the germline V gene, CDR1 is SQVTM and CDR2 is ANQGSEA. The CDR3 consists of 12 residues. Trimming left V 7 bases short and J 2 bases short, with 11 bases between. This CDR3 is CSAPGLQETQYF. As DNA, the CDR3 is TGCAGCGCGCCGGGTCTGCAAGAGACCCAGTACTTC.

This chain links TRBV11-2 with TRBJ1-2; D is uncertain. V lost 4 bases and J lost 1, with 10 bases in between. The CDR3 runs 14 residues. Germline V lookup: CDR1 SGHAT, CDR2 FQNNGV. CDR3 residues: CASSSRGGNYGYTF. Here the CDR3 DNA reads TGTGCCAGCAGCTCCCGTGGCGGTAACTATGGCTACACCTTC.

The V gene is TRBV7-6, the J gene TRBJ2-1; D is unclear. This CDR3 has 14 amino acids. Germline lookup yields CDR1 SGHVS and CDR2 FNYEAQ. Between the trimmed V and J ends, which lost 7 bases and 0 bases, there was a span of 10 bases. The CDR3 DNA is TGTGCCAGCACCCTATGGAGCTCCTACAATGAGCAGTTCTTC. It is translated as CASTLWSSYNEQFF.

The V call is TRBV10-3, the J call TRBJ2-3; D remains unclear. Per germline, CDR1 ENHRY and CDR2 SYGVKD. This CDR3 is built from 17 residues. V lost 0 bases and J 12 bases, leaving 25 bases between the germline ends. The CDR3 region has the DNA TGTGCCATCAGTGAGTCTTCAGGAGAACAAATTAAAGAAAAACAGTATTTT. This gives the protein CAISESSGEQIKEKQYF.

Notes on this clonotype: Germline is not matched at one junction end, which may reflect a read error. V is TRBV7-9 and J is TRBJ1-5; D ambiguous. The CDR3 totals 15 residues. The germline V gene encodes CDR1 SEHNR and CDR2 FQNEAQ (reference sequence). DNA for the CDR3: TGTGCCAGCAGCTCGGGCGTGGCAGGTCCGCAGCCCCAGCATTTC. Protein: CASSSGVAGPQPQHF.

With respect to this clonotype: At one of its ends the junction is not consistent with the germline gene, which may arise from a read error. The chain links TRBV7-9 to TRBJ2-3, with D maybe TRBD2 (6 bases). Germline CDR1 is SEHNR and CDR2 is FQNEAQ (reference sequence). The CDR3 covers 14 residues. The CDR3 loop is CASSLEGGGGTQEF. CDR3 in DNA: TGTGCCAGCAGCTTAGAGGGAGGCGGCGGTACCCAGGAGTTT.

As concerns this clonotype: The CDR3 ends on some other residue instead of the conserved phenylalanine or tryptophan, so this is likely a read error. The chain couples TRBV7-8 to TRBJ2-3; perhaps TRBD2 as D (6 bases). Trimming pared 5 bases from V and 10 bases from J, leaving 16 bases between. Per germline, CDR1 SGHVS and CDR2 FQNEAQ. CDR3 length: 13 residues. CDR3 DNA sequence: TGTGCCAGCAGCGACGGGGGAACAGCTGCGCAGTATTAT. It translates to CASSDGGTAAQYY.

As concerns this clonotype: The final CDR3 position lacks the conserved phenylalanine or tryptophan, pointing to a likely read error. Because the CDR3's place on the DNA is in doubt, the DNA is left out and the CDR3 is given as listed by TCRdb. V and J are TRBV2 and TRBJ2-1. The CDR3 adds up to 14 amino acids, both ends counted. CDR1 SNHLY and CDR2 FYNNEI come from the germline V gene. CDR3 loop: CASGPRSTYTQQFV.

The genes are TRBV7-9 and TRBJ1-1; D is perhaps TRBD1 (5 bases). V was pared by 0 bases and J by 11 bases, with 19 bases between. CDR1 and CDR2 from the germline V gene are SEHNR and FQNEAQ (reference sequence). This CDR3 has 15 amino acids. Here the CDR3 DNA reads TGTGCCAGCAGCTTAGCGGTGAGATGCGGGGCTAACGCTTTCTTT. Its translation: CASSLAVRCGANAFF.

The chain combines TRBV2 with TRBJ2-1, with TRBD2 matching over 7 bases. Germline assignment: CDR1 SNHLY and CDR2 FYNNEI. The CDR3 consists of 13 residues. The CDR3 here is CGKSVCGSNEQFF. CDR3 nucleotides: TGTGGCAAGAGTGTTTGCGGGAGCAATGAGCAGTTCTTC.

V and J are TRBV7-3 and TRBJ2-3; a possible D gene is TRBD1 (6 bases). The V and J ends lost 3 bases and 5 bases respectively, with 12 bases between them. The CDR3 runs to 14 residues. CDR1 and CDR2 (germline): SGHTA, FQGTGA. DNA for the CDR3: TGTGCCAGCAGCTTGACAGGACCGGGAGATACGCAGTATTTT. It encodes CASSLTGPGDTQYF.

The chain joins TRBV5-4 to TRBJ2-3; 7 nucleotides agree with TRBD2. Germline assignment: CDR1 SGHNT and CDR2 YYREEE (reference sequence). V shed 4 bases, J shed 2 bases, and the junction held 7 bases outside the gene matches. The CDR3 spans 15 residues. CDR3 DNA: TGTGCCAGCAGCGTTACTCTAGCGGACACAGATACGCAGTATTTT. It is translated as CASSVTLADTDTQYF.

This clonotype appeared once. One end of the junction does not line up with germline, which may come from a read error. The chain recombines TRBV7-8 with TRBJ1-5, with unresolved D. This CDR3 is 14 amino acids long. Germline CDR1 SGHVS, CDR2 FQNEAQ. CDR3 coding DNA: TGTGCCAGCAGTTTAGCGGGTAGTCATCATACCCAGCATTTT. Its protein is CASSLAGSHHTQHF.

Many counts were recorded for this clonotype. The J gene is TRBJ2-3, the V gene TRBV2; tentatively, D is TRBD2 (6 bases). CDR3 length: 13 residues. Germline assignment: CDR1 SNHLY and CDR2 FYNNEI. The ends were cut back, 8 bases at V and 6 bases at J, with 15 bases in the middle. CDR3 residues: CASVDGGPDTQYF. The CDR3, as DNA: TGTGCCAGCGTGGACGGGGGTCCCGATACGCAGTATTTT.

V and J are TRBV7-3 and TRBJ1-6, with D maybe TRBD1 (6 bases). The length of the CDR3 is 15 residues. V gave up 3 bases and J gave up 14 bases, with 20 bases separating them. In germline, CDR1 is SGHTA, CDR2 FQGTGA. CDR3 DNA: TGTGCCAGCAGCTTGGGCGGAGGACAGCGAACCACCCTCCACTTT. It specifies CASSLGGGQRTTLHF.

As regards this clonotype: Germline and junction disagree at one end, which may indicate a read error. The V gene is TRBV7-9, the J gene TRBJ2-3; possible D gene TRBD2, 6 bases. The CDR3 covers 13 residues. The germline gives CDR1 SEHNR, CDR2 FQNEAQ (reference sequence). The CDR3 loop is CASSGRGRSYEQF. CDR3 DNA sequence: TGTGCCAGCTCAGGCCGGGGGAGATCCTACGAGCAGTTT.

Regarding this clonotype: It is likely a read error, because the conserved phenylalanine at the end of the CDR3 is missing. The limits of the CDR3 on the DNA are not certain, so only TCRdb's listed CDR3 is given. This chain uses TRBV7-8 with TRBJ2-3; the DNA was not used to check the table's D call, TRBD1. The CDR3 has 13 amino acids, counting both end residues. Germline V gives CDR1 SGHVS, CDR2 FQNEAQ. The CDR3 region is CASSDGGGDAHSA.

The chain has TRBV20-1 and TRBJ2-5; D call uncertain. The CDR3 is 15 residues long. CDR1 DFQATT and CDR2 SNEGSKA come from the germline V gene (reference sequence). V was pared by 0 bases and J by 1 base, with 12 bases between. The CDR3 nucleotides read TGCAGTGCTAGAGATCCCACCCGGCCCCAAGAGACCCAGTACTTC. Translating it yields CSARDPTRPQETQYF.

The chain couples TRBV9 to TRBJ2-1; D is undetermined. Germline V gene sequence: CDR1 SGDLS, CDR2 YYNGEE. The CDR3 contains 16 residues. Trimming took 2 bases from V and 9 from J, leaving 21 bases between them. The CDR3 DNA follows: TGTGCCAGCAGCGTTCGAAGAGATGCGCAGTGTTTTGAGCAGTTCTTC. It is translated as CASSVRRDAQCFEQFF.

Details on this clonotype: The conserved phenylalanine or tryptophan normally closing the CDR3 is absent here, so this likely arose from a read error. It is unclear where the CDR3 begins or ends on the DNA, so no DNA is shown, and the CDR3 is as TCRdb lists it. V and J are TRBV7-9 and TRBJ2-5; TRBD2 is the table's D call, not checked against the DNA. The CDR3 is made up of 13 amino acids, end residues included. Germline V CDR1 and CDR2: SEHNR, FQNEAQ (reference sequence). CDR3 sequence: CASSLSGGGANEQ.

About this clonotype: Its ends do not fully match the called genes, so a read error is possible. The CDR3 DNA sequence: TGTGCCAGCAGCTTAGGGGGGACCCAGGACACGGAGCCATTT. Its protein is CASSLGGTQDTEPF. V and J are TRBV7-6 and TRBJ2-3; D assignment may be TRBD1 or TRBD2 (5 bases each). CDR3 size: 14 residues. From germline, CDR1 is SGHVS and CDR2 FNYEAQ. The full variable domain, with the rest looked up from reference TRBV7-6 and TRBJ2-3, is GAGVSQSPRYKVTKRGQDVALRCDPISGHVSLYWYRQALGQGPEFLTYFNYEAQQDKSGLPNDRFSAERPEGSISTLTIQRTEQRDSAMYRCASSLGGTQDTEPFGPGTRLTVL.

The chain carries TRBV5-1 and TRBJ1-1; D gene uncertain. This CDR3 has 12 residues. Trimming shortened V by 7 bases and J by 7 bases, and 14 bases separated the two germline ends. Germline loops: CDR1 SGHRS, CDR2 YFSETQ. The CDR3 protein is CASLGDRGEAFF. The CDR3 DNA is TGCGCCAGCCTCGGGGATCGAGGTGAAGCTTTCTTT.

The J gene is TRBJ2-7, the V gene TRBV7-2, with D perhaps matching TRBD2 (5 bases). Germline V lookup: CDR1 SGHTA, CDR2 FQGNSA. The CDR3 runs 18 residues. V was cut by 5 bases and J by 3 bases, with 26 bases left in between. DNA of the CDR3: TGTGCCAGCAGCCATAGAGGCGCGGAGCAGCGGTACGTCTACGAGCAGTACGTC. This gives the protein CASSHRGAEQRYVYEQYV.